This TCR beta chain was sequenced in a study of shared clonotypes between healthy human individuals (dated by TCRdb to 2019 to 2021). Regarding the research as a whole: A few men and a couple of women, aged 18 to 49 years, made up the cohort. For each donor, CD4 naive and CD4 memory were each run on three plates, CD8 naive on two plates, and CD8 memory on one plate. Blood TCR repertoires of about 5 healthy adults were deeply sequenced to estimate repertoire size and the extent of clonotype sharing between individuals. Between about 0.9 and 10 billion PBMCs per donor were obtained by leukapheresis. To increase sequencing depth and limit assay-specific biases, different laboratories used diverse techniques to prepare libraries and sequence TCR repertoires. Study-level results and caveats: The genetic and exposure-history diversity represented was limited by the small number of donors. Clonotypes shared by all four sorted-subset donors showed higher generation probabilities than non-shared clonotypes. Roughly 5% of naive CD4, 3.5% of naive CD8, about 2.5% of memory CD4, and 0.4% of memory CD8 clonotypes were shared across several donors. Rarefaction of sorted-subset datasets indicated incomplete sequencing despite the large sequencing depth. Sampling was restricted to blood, and TCR repertoires in tissue are likely to differ from TCR repertoires in blood. Estimated clonotype richness was generally larger for naive than for memory subsets. Pairwise subsampling indicated that sequencing depth was expected to affect the degree of clonotype sharing among donors.

Using the deep immunoSEQ assay, multiplex PCR amplified TCR CDR3 regions from genomic DNA. Extracted genomic DNA from each cell subset was distributed evenly across all wells of several immunoSEQ 96-well plates, and each plate was treated as a replicate. For sorted subsets, approximately 200 ng of genomic DNA, equivalent to around 30,000 T cell genomes, went into each replicate PCR. Purified libraries were measured with a Qubit 3.0 fluorometer, size-checked on a Bioanalyzer 2100, and measured again with the KAPA Library Quantification kit. A separate single-read 150-cycle Illumina NextSeq 550 flow cell was used to sequence each immunoSEQ 96-well plate. The original pipeline was this. Because the immunoSEQ output held only junctional sequences and lacked quality scores, the filtering could not match the filtering applied to full-length reads. To assign V/J genes and CDR3, sequences were annotated against IMGT germline references using PyIR, a Python wrapper for IgBLAST v1.9. Reads were removed for weak V/J assignments (E-value above 1e-6), missing CDR3, stop codons, out-of-frame junctions, or ambiguous translated residues. V3J clonotypes were defined as sequences sharing the same inferred V gene, J gene, and CDR3 amino acid sequence. Percentage overlap between repertoires was calculated by dividing the number of shared unique clonotypes by the size of the smaller repertoire. Three approaches were used to assess repertoire richness: RTK rarefaction, the Chao1 estimator, and Recon v2.1 estimates of unobserved clonotypes. Generation probabilities for all TCRbeta clonotypes obtained by the gDNA method from a handful of donors were computed using OLGA. The clones in this table, taken by TCRdb from immuneACCESS, are in-frame only. Not every clone is retained; where verified, under half of the shortfall comes from an unresolved V gene, and the cause of the rest is unknown. V, J and clone size are taken as reported in that table, and D and trimming were inferred from the DNA itself. The sample data list a few hundred thousand clones, and about 97% of these were observed just once. The top ten clonotypes cover about 0.32% of the sample.

In regard to this clone: The antigen this receptor binds is unknown. Per-base qualities were not stored, and no clone one base away is much larger.

The donors were healthy, HIV-negative adults with no recently reported acute infections or vaccinations. Only Caucasian adults living in Nashville, Tennessee, USA were represented among the donors. CD8 memory samples combined magnetically selected CD45RO+ cells with CCR7-negative CD45RA+ effector memory (TemRA) cells. After blood collection by leukapheresis, PBMCs were isolated using Ficoll-Histopaque density gradient centrifugation and then cryopreserved in the vapor phase of liquid nitrogen. Analytical flow cytometry was used to check the purity and quantity of each magnetically sorted T cell population. Each sorted fraction had its genomic DNA isolated and then quantified by UV absorbance on a Nanodrop 2000c. From cysteine to phenylalanine, the CDR3 is 14 amino acids long. Kept here is only the CDR3 DNA, which spans 42 bases and is read in frame from base 1. V is shortened by 3 bases, J by 4 bases, and the region joining them spans 11 bases. CDR1 and CDR2 are read off the germline V gene (reference sequence) as LNHDA and SQIVND.

The chain is made from TRBV19 and TRBJ2-3, with a tentative D gene TRBD2 over 6 matching bases. This receptor was identified in a man aged 25-45 years in good health. Sequencing used memory CD8+ T cells sorted from blood. Reading the label with the study, this specimen's cell subset or site is: CD45RO+ cells pooled with CCR7-negative TemRA cells. The CDR3 protein is CASSMGAGSDTQYF. In nucleotides, the sequence is TGTGCCAGTAGTATGGGTGCGGGATCAGATACGCAGTATTTT.